The 11 T cell receptor beta chains in this list originate from one sample, sequenced in a study of molecular identifiers for immune sequencing clone quantification. In TCRdb, the PCR reads were re-called with MiXCR into one record per CDR3 protein. The sample shows hundreds of thousands of distinct CDR3 sequences, 25% of them seen only once. The sequenced material came from naive CD8+ T cells from blood, with Jurkat cell RNA spiked in. Subset: FACS-sorted CD8+CD4-CCR7+CD45RA+ naive T cells. These receptors were obtained from a human donor in good health. Some libraries in this study had Jurkat cell RNA spiked in.

This clonotype was seen ten or more times. The chain carries TRBV4-2 and TRBJ1-5; a possible D gene is TRBD1 (5 bases). Germline assignment: CDR1 LGHNA and CDR2 YNFKEQ. V was clipped by 0 bases and J by 1 base, with 10 bases between them. CDR3 length: 16 residues. For the CDR3, the DNA is TGTGCCAGCAGCCAAGAATCCGGGACGAGCAATCAGCCCCAGCATTTT. This translates into CASSQESGTSNQPQHF.

Turning to this clonotype: This may stem from a read error, because a much larger clone lies one nucleotide away. V gene TRBV6-5 combines with J gene TRBJ2-6; D unclear. CDR3 size: 15 residues. CDR1 is MNHEY and CDR2 is SVGAGI in the germline V gene. CDR3 amino acids: CAGRWTVSGANVLTF. The CDR3 region has the DNA TGTGCCGGCAGGTGGACGGTCTCTGGGGCCAACGTCCTGACTTTC.

A remark on this clonotype: It may be a read error: a sequence one base away is much more abundant. V and J are TRBV4-3 and TRBJ1-2; 7 bases map to TRBD1. CDR1 and CDR2 from the germline V gene are LGHNA and YSLEER. With 0 bases clipped from V and 4 bases from J, the junction kept 5 bases outside the gene matches. There are 15 residues in the CDR3. In DNA form, the CDR3 reads TGCGCCAGCAGCCAAGATCTAGGGGGCGTCTATGGCTACACCTTC. Translated: CASSQDLGGVYGYTF.

Remarks on this clonotype: A single base separates this from a much larger clone, so it may be a read error. The chain carries TRBV12-3 or TRBV12-4 and TRBJ2-3; D is uncertain. V lost 3 bases and J 2 bases, leaving 12 bases between the germline ends. The CDR3 consists of 15 residues. In DNA form, the CDR3 reads TGTGCCAGCAGTTTGGTGGTAGGAAACACAGATACGCAGTATTTT. Its protein product is CASSLVVGNTDTQYF.

About this clonotype: At one end, the junction sequence differs from germline, possibly due to a read error. The genes are TRBV11-3 and TRBJ2-1, with D uncertain. Germline assignment: CDR1 SGHNT and CDR2 YENEEA. This CDR3 spans 14 amino acids. The CDR3: CASSSSASDNEQFF. In nucleotides, the CDR3 is TGTGCCAGCAGCAGCAGCGCCTCCGACAATGAGCAGTTCTTC. Full variable domain (remainder filled in from reference TRBV11-3 and TRBJ2-1): EAGVVQSPRYKIIEKKQPVAFWCNPISGHNTLYWYLQNLGQGPELLIRYENEEAVDDSQLPKDRFSAERLKGVDSTLKIQPAELGDSAVYLCASSSSASDNEQFFGPGTRLTVL.

This rearrangement joins TRBV25-1 to TRBJ1-1; a possible D gene is TRBD1 (6 bases). The CDR3 consists of 13 residues. Germline CDR1 and CDR2: MGHDK and SYGVNS. Trimming took off 4 bases at V and 5 bases at J, with 11 bases between the two ends. CDR3 sequence reads: CASSGGTNTEAFF. For the CDR3, the DNA is TGTGCCAGCAGTGGGGGGACAAATACTGAAGCTTTCTTT.

The table lists this clonotype with a few counts. The chain couples TRBV20-1 to TRBJ1-1, with TRBD1 as a possible D gene (6 bases). This CDR3 is 16 amino acids long. The V and J ends lost 2 bases and 1 base respectively, with 17 bases between them. In germline, CDR1 is DFQATT, CDR2 SNEGSKA (reference sequence). The CDR3 spells CSARQPDSHENTEAFF. The CDR3, as DNA: TGCAGTGCTAGACAACCGGACAGCCATGAGAACACTGAAGCTTTCTTT.

This clonotype was recorded many times. The V gene is TRBV20-1, the J gene TRBJ1-1, with D perhaps matching TRBD1 (5 bases). V lost 6 bases and J 6 bases, leaving 11 bases between the germline ends. Per the germline V gene, CDR1 is DFQATT and CDR2 is SNEGSKA (reference sequence). This CDR3 is 11 amino acids long. CDR3 in amino acids: CSADDSPEAFF. DNA of the CDR3: TGCAGTGCAGATGACAGCCCTGAAGCTTTCTTT.

This clonotype was seen a handful of times. The J gene is TRBJ2-1, the V gene TRBV4-1, with D possibly being TRBD2 (5 bases). CDR3 size: 13 residues. The V gene lost 5 bases and the J gene lost 11 bases, with 16 bases spanning the gap. The germline V gene has CDR1 MGHRA and CDR2 YSYEKL. The CDR3 DNA reads TGCGCCAGCAGCAGCGGAGTTTTGGATAAGCAGTTCTTC. Amino acids: CASSSGVLDKQFF.

Many counts were recorded for this clonotype. The chain joins TRBV12-3 or TRBV12-4 to TRBJ1-5, with D possibly matching TRBD1 (6 bases). The CDR3 spans 17 residues. Trimming took off 5 bases at V and 2 bases at J, with 19 bases between the two ends. The DNA of the CDR3 is TGTGCCAGCAGTCCCTACGACGGAGGGGGAGGCAATCAGCCCCAGCATTTT. Protein sequence: CASSPYDGGGGNQPQHF.

About this clonotype: A much larger clone lies one base from this, so it may be a read error. V is TRBV19 and J is TRBJ1-5; D remains ambiguous. The CDR3 consists of 15 residues. CDR1 LNHDA and CDR2 SQIVND come from the germline V gene (reference sequence). CDR3 bases: TGTTCCAGTAGTATTTGGTGGGATAGCAATCAGCCCCAGCATTTT. Translating it yields CSSSIWWDSNQPQHF.